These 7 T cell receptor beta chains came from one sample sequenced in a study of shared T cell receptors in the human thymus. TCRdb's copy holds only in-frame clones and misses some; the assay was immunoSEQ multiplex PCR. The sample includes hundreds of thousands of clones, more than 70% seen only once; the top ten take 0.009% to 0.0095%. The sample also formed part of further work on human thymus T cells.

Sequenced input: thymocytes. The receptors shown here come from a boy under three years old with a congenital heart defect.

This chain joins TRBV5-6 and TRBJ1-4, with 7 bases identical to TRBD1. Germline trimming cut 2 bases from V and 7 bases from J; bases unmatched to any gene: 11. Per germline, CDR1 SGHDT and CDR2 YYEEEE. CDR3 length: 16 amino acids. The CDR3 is CASSLAPGQSLEKLFF. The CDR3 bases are TGTGCCAGCAGCTTAGCCCCGGGACAGAGTCTTGAAAAACTGTTTTTT.

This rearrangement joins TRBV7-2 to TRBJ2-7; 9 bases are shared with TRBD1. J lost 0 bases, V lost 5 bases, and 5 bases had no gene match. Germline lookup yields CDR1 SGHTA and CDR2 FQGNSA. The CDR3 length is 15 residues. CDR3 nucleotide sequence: TGTGCCAGCAGCCCCAACAGGGGGCTCTCCTACGAGCAGTACTTC. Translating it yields CASSPNRGLSYEQYF.

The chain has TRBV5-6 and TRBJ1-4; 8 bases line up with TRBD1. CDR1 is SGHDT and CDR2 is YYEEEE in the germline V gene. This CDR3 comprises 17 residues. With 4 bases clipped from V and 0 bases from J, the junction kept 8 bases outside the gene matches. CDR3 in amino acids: CASSRCQGATTNEKLFF. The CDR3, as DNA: TGTGCCAGCAGCCGATGTCAGGGGGCTACAACTAATGAAAAACTGTTTTTT.

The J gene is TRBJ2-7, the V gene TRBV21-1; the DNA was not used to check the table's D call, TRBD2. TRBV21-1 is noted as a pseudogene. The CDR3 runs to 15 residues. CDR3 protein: CASSKVAAEPYEQYF. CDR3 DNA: TGTGCCAGCAGCAAAGTGGCGGCAGAACCCTACGAGCAGTACTTC.

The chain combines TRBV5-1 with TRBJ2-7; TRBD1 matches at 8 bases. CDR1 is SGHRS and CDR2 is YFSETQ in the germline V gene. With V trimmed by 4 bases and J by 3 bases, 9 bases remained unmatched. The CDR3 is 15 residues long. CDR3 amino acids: CASSRVDRASYEQYF. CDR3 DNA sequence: TGCGCCAGCAGCAGGGTGGACAGGGCAAGCTACGAGCAGTACTTC.

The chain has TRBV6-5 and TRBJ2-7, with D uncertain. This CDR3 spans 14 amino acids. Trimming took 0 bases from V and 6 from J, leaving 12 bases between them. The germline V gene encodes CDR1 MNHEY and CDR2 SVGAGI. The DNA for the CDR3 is TGTGCCAGCAGTTACTCGGTTAAGAGGTTCGAGCAGTACTTC. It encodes CASSYSVKRFEQYF.

CDR3 sequence reads: CTGTGSCEQYF. The CDR3 DNA sequence: TGTACAGGGACAGGTTCGTGCGAGCAGTACTTC. The J gene is TRBJ2-7, the V gene TRBV14; 8 bases align to TRBD1. The CDR3 consists of 11 residues. The germline CDR1 and CDR2 sequences are SGHDN and FVKESK.